Listed here is a single TCR beta chain. This clone was detected a few times. The antigen it binds to is not known. No qualities accompany the bases; no much larger clone lies one base away. The protocol used for the library was the immunoSEQ multiplex PCR assay. The multiplex PCR relied on a mix of 60 forward primers for TCR Vbeta segments and 13 reverse primers for TCR Jbeta segments. Amplification of the CDR3 region of rearranged TCR beta genes was performed with a multiplex PCR assay on genomic DNA. The amplified TCR beta libraries were sequenced on the Illumina HiSeq System as 87-base-pair reads. Turning to the authors' computational methods: A later analysis tallied around 80 million unique TCR beta chains across the 640 or so repertoires, and around 9.9 million of those chains were shared by two or more donors. Raw reads were error-corrected and collapsed into unique sequences with a nearest-neighbor algorithm that merged closely related sequences to remove PCR and sequencing errors. V, D and J gene segments were assigned by aligning CDR3 sequences to IMGT reference sequences. For a sequence to be retained, at least a six-nucleotide match to both a V gene segment and a J gene segment was required. Rearrangements were called productive when the CDR3 lacked stop codons and stayed in frame with V and J; all others were non-productive. Following IMGT convention, CDR3 was defined as the stretch from the second conserved V-encoded cysteine to the conserved J-encoded phenylalanine. Sequences without an unambiguous match to a single V gene segment were excluded from the earlier analysis of 450 to 750 of the donors. An earlier analysis of approximately 590 of the donors classified V segments as functional when productive rearrangements were above 56.7% and as segregating when the standard deviation between donors was above 5%. A statistical classification framework was built to diagnose cytomegalovirus status from the catalog of TCR beta chain sequences. V and J gene assignment, in a later analysis, came from comparing TCR nucleotide sequences with IMGT/GENE-DB human TR gene sequences. A later analysis assigned CDR3 sequences and most-parsimonious VDJ recombination scenarios with the TCRdist pipeline. In a later analysis, every TCR beta chain was defined by the combination of its CDR3 amino acid sequence and its V-gene family, and reads without a unique V-gene family were dropped. In a later analysis, 500 to 700 highly shared, low-generation-probability nucleotide sequences were removed to address suspected cross-contamination and a sequencing artifact. For each public chain, a later analysis derived a clonal expansion index from normalized ranks of inferred template counts within each repertoire. In a later analysis, generation probabilities were computed with a VDJ recombination model fitted to out-of-frame rearrangements, and the resulting probabilities were checked against IGoR. Hypergeometric tests were used in a later analysis to score TCR-TCR, TCR-HLA and TCR-CMV co-occurrence, with a repertoire-size bias correction applied to the TCR pairs. In a later analysis, false discovery rates were estimated by permuting HLA or CMV assignments 20 times. A later analysis grouped co-occurring TCRs with DBSCAN, adding TCRdist sequence similarity when clustering within HLA-allele-positive subsets. Repertoires with fewer than 30,000 or more than 120,000 public chains, plus five repertoires with anomalous nucleotide sharing, were excluded from co-occurrence clustering. The source is immuneACCESS, and TCRdb retained only in-frame sequences with V and J called. Part of the clones is not carried over; for the studies checked, unresolved V genes explain less than half of this, and the remainder is unexplained. V, J and clone size reflect that table, while D and trimming were determined from the DNA. The sample includes 150,000 to 200,000 clones, with around three quarters observed a single time. The ten largest clonotypes hold 13% to 15% of the sample.

The cohort was made up of under 800 healthy bone marrow donors. At the time of sampling, every cohort member was nominally healthy, though immune exposures that went unrecorded were likely present. The donor tested CMV seropositive and was one of the 289 seropositive cohort members. A peripheral blood sample was collected from each donor, and TCR beta sequencing was performed on peripheral blood mononuclear cells. The Qiagen DNeasy Blood Extraction Kit was used to extract genomic DNA from the blood cell samples. The data stem from a study of cytomegalovirus exposure and HLA in healthy donors (dated by TCRdb to the late 2010s). Describing the broader study: An earlier analysis of several hundred of the donors reported 250 to 350 Gb of sequence data and roughly 120 million unique TCR beta sequences obtained from some 200 million T cells. Several DR-DQ haplotypes were treated as single units for association and clustering because of strong linkage in the cohort. High-throughput TCR immunosequencing, statistical association of individual TCRs with disease status, and machine learning were combined to predict cytomegalovirus infection status. The study used immunosequencing to profile the T cell repertoires of approximately 630 subjects and linked those repertoires to cytomegalovirus serostatus. Donor age, sex, ethnicity and CMV serostatus were collected together with the repertoire data. In a later genetic analysis, genome-wide SNP genotypes for about three fifths of the 666 donors were used, and that subset was treated as a discovery cohort. Rather than using new phenotypic data, the later analysis identified candidate immune exposures from TCR beta sequences and from how often those sequences occurred across donors. A later analysis re-examined previously published TCR beta repertoires from 600 to 700 donors and added high-resolution HLA genotyping to investigate patterns of TCR occurrence. Among 398 genotyped donors of the cohort, an average of approximately 240,000 unique TCR beta nucleotide sequences were sequenced per donor, roughly 18% of them non-productive. Class I and class II HLA loci were covered by the typing at four-digit resolution. Every repertoire in the discovery cohort had been generated on one and the same sequencing platform. The aim of the study was to test whether cataloging public T cell receptors could identify signatures of past pathogen exposure. The number of typed donors differed by locus: roughly 629-630 for A, B, C, DRB1 and DQB1; approximately 520 for DQA1; some 590 for DPA1; and some 470 for DPB1. Of the approximately 400 genotyped donors, approximately 81% were placed in the genetic ancestry cluster associated with self-reported Caucasian donors. An earlier analysis of about 600 of the donors used high-throughput TCR beta sequencing to judge whether each TCR beta V gene segment behaved as functional or pseudogenic. Besides the first cohort of more than 650 subjects, a separate validation cohort made up of roughly 130 different subjects was used. An early release that covered about 600 HLA-typed donors contained about 300 gigabases of sequencing data and around 85 million unique TCR sequences.

From a lookup of the germline V gene, CDR1 and CDR2 are SGHDT and YYEEEE. Counted from cysteine to phenylalanine, this CDR3 has 14 amino acids. Left in the record is the CDR3 DNA by itself, 42 bases read in frame from the first base. V is trimmed back by 2 bases and J by 9 bases, and the junction contains 9 bases that no gene match accounts for. The paper's findings and limits, for the study overall: A later genetic analysis associated a missense DCLRE1C variant with V-gene and J-gene trimming of TCR beta chains, and an independent cohort replicated the association. In vitro tests confirmed that a few of the cytomegalovirus-associated TCR beta chains recognize cytomegalovirus antigens. In an earlier analysis of roughly 560 of the donors, most TCR beta V segments were observed in productive rearrangements about 87% or about 30% of the time, broadly matching IMGT annotations. While some public TCRs were present in many individuals, most TCR sequences turned up only very rarely across donors. Because counts were too low, about 15 rarely observed V segments, including chromosome 9 orphons, were left out of the earlier analysis of approximately 500 of the donors. Linkage disequilibrium might explain the correlated functional status among segregating V segments, but an unknown experimental factor could not be ruled out. Most CMV-associated TCR beta chains appeared to be HLA-restricted in a later analysis, and the HLA associations seemed to be driven largely by CMV exposure. Compared with equally common non-associated chains, HLA-associated TCR beta chains in a later analysis were more clonally expanded and had lower generation probabilities. In this cohort, only TCR beta chains were sequenced, and detectable features were limited by the absence of alpha or paired-chain data. Strong co-occurrence of HLA alleles, especially DR and DQ, made assigning TCR associations to individual alleles difficult. In a later analysis, TCR association rates were found to vary across HLA loci, with the most associated TCRs seen for DRB1 alleles and the fewest for HLA-C alleles. The study gave a list of some 150 TCR beta chains associated with cytomegalovirus. A later genetic analysis reported fewer N-insertions in productive TCRs among donors in an Asian-associated ancestry cluster than the roughly 700-donor mean. A later analysis associated approximately 17,000 TCR beta sequences with specific HLA alleles at a false discovery rate of 0.05. Several of the top co-occurrence clusters appeared to be linked to parvovirus B19, influenza, CMV and Epstein-Barr virus, according to a later analysis. For the cohort, immune exposure information was limited to CMV serostatus. The authors suggested that the approach could potentially be extended to other disease states and immunological phenotypes. A further reported finding was that TCR beta sequences accurately predicted the HLA-A and HLA-B alleles for most subjects in the first cohort. Because the 87-base-pair reads could not distinguish some IMGT-functional V segments, including TRBV6-2 and TRBV6-3, those segments were excluded. A cluster of highly shared sequence variants was judged likely to represent a technical artifact of the sequencing pipeline. Sequencing depth was assumed to be roughly uniform across donors in the presence/absence analyses, though that assumption may not hold. Because HLA typing was missing for some donors at each locus, association tests included only the typed subset. In both the original and validation cohorts, the classifier was reported to diagnose cytomegalovirus status with high specificity and sensitivity.

The sequence came from a woman in her 30s in good health and CMV-seropositive. The chain is encoded by TRBV5-6 joined to TRBJ1-2; 8 central nucleotides agree with TRBD1. The sequenced material came from PBMCs. The nucleotides read TGTGCCAGCAGCTTTAGCAGGGGGCGATCGAGCTACACCTTC. Its protein product is CASSFSRGRSSYTF.